This entry lists 7 T cell receptor beta chains sequenced from one sample in a study of blood T cells in healthy people across ages. The use of a sample-barcoded 5' primer and a J-beta primer mix characterized a second PCR of roughly 6 to 11 cycles. MiXCR, run by TCRdb on the 5' RACE reads, gives a single entry per CDR3 protein. Seen here are about 1.6 million distinct CDR3 sequences, 30% to 35% observed once, and the top ten hold about 11%. The material sequenced was blood. The origin of the receptors is a woman between 25 and 40 years old in good health.

The chain combines TRBV27 with TRBJ2-1; D tentatively reads TRBD1 or TRBD2 (5 bases each). V was clipped by 4 bases and J by 6 bases, with 13 bases between them. CDR1 is MNHEY and CDR2 is SMNVEV in the germline V gene (reference sequence). This CDR3 region has 14 residues. CDR3: CASSSDYRTNEQFF. The CDR3 region has the DNA TGTGCCAGCAGTTCCGACTACAGGACCAATGAGCAGTTCTTC.

This chain uses TRBV20-1 with TRBJ2-5; D is unresolved. The last part of the DNA fits TRBJ2-7 better; the J call may be wrong. The length of the CDR3 is 13 residues. CDR1 and CDR2 (germline): DFQATT, SNEGSKA (reference sequence). The CDR3 spells CSARGGNIYEQYF. For the CDR3, the DNA is TGCAGTGCTCGAGGTGGGAATATTTACGAGCAGTACTTC.

This clonotype came up once. V is TRBV25-1 and J is TRBJ2-5; 7 nucleotides align to TRBD2. CDR1 is MGHDK, CDR2 SYGVNS, per germline. Trimming cost V 1 base and J 5 bases; bases outside gene matches: 10. The CDR3 consists of 16 residues. CDR3 in amino acids: CASSESGGDARETQYF. CDR3 DNA sequence: TGTGCCAGCAGTGAATCTGGGGGGGACGCCCGGGAGACCCAGTACTTC.

This rearrangement joins TRBV7-8 to TRBJ1-5; no definite D call. The CDR3 covers 14 residues. Germline V CDR1 and CDR2: SGHVS, FQNEAQ. V was shortened by 4 bases and J by 2 bases, with 9 bases between the two germline ends. CDR3 bases: TGTGCCAGCAGCTCGCATTTTGGCAATCAGCCCCAGCATTTT. Encoded protein: CASSSHFGNQPQHF.

V and J are TRBV27 and TRBJ2-7; D is unclear. The germline gives CDR1 MNHEY, CDR2 SMNVEV (reference sequence). The V end lost 5 bases, the J end lost 7 bases, and 15 bases lay between the germline ends. CDR3 length: 13 residues. The CDR3 spells CASSPFDETEQYF. The CDR3, as DNA: TGTGCCAGCAGTCCATTCGACGAGACGGAGCAGTACTTC.

Ten or more counts support this clonotype. Being one base from a much bigger clone, this may be a read error. V gene TRBV2 combines with J gene TRBJ2-3; possibly TRBD1 or TRBD2 for D (6 bases each). Germline V gives CDR1 SNHLY, CDR2 FYNNEI. The CDR3 totals 13 residues. V was shortened by 6 bases and J by 8 bases, with 15 bases between the two germline ends. DNA for the CDR3: TGTGCCAGCAGGGAGGGGGGCCCGGGTACGCAGTATTTT. Protein sequence: CASREGGPGTQYF.

J is TRBJ2-4 and V is TRBV20-1; TRBD2 aligns across 8 bases. The CDR3 totals 16 residues. The germline CDR1 and CDR2 sequences are DFQATT and SNEGSKA (reference sequence). V lost 2 bases and J lost 0; bases outside the gene matches: 6. The CDR3 protein is CSARLSGGGAKNIQYF. The CDR3 region has the DNA TGCAGTGCTAGATTGTCGGGAGGGGGAGCCAAAAACATTCAGTACTTC.